Reported below is one T cell receptor (beta chain). Its specificity is unknown. This sample stems from a study of shared clonotypes between healthy human individuals. The donors were all Caucasian adults (living in Nashville, Tennessee). The split of CD4+ cells yielded CD45RA+ naive and CD45RA-negative memory subsets. V lost 3 bases and J lost 4, with 13 bases in between. The CDR3 sequence is 15 residues long. The germline V gene has CDR1 LGHNA and CDR2 YSLEER. General study results and limits: A few donors showed sharing of 4.5% to 6% of naive CD4 clonotypes.

Method: immunoSEQ multiplex PCR; TCRdb's copy keeps in-frame clones and lacks some. This table has more than 1.2 million clones, about 98.5% appearing once. Sequences were obtained from naive CD4+ T cells sorted from blood. Subset of the sample: CD45RA+ positively selected. The chain is built from TRBV4-3 and TRBJ1-5; D is undetermined. The receptor was isolated from a young man in good health. CDR3 region: CASSQAGRSNQPQHF. Here the CDR3 DNA reads TGCGCCAGCAGCCAGGCGGGGAGATCAAATCAGCCCCAGCATTTT.